Listed here are 11 T cell receptor beta chains from one sample, sequenced in a study of response to subunit inactivated influenza vaccine. MiXCR, run by TCRdb on the RT-PCR reads, gives a single entry per CDR3 protein. The sample yields more than 550,000 distinct CDR3 sequences, 12% seen once. Sequenced material: PBMCs from blood, taken on the day of vaccination. These receptors came from a middle-aged man who received an inactivated influenza vaccine.

The V and J genes are TRBV11-2 and TRBJ2-3; D is unresolved. Trimming left V 0 bases short and J 0 bases short, with 16 bases between. The germline CDR1 and CDR2 sequences are SGHAT and FQNNGV. This CDR3 has 18 residues. CDR3 sequence: CASSLDPGQWASTDTQYF. CDR3 in DNA: TGTGCCAGCAGCTTAGATCCTGGTCAGTGGGCCAGCACAGATACGCAGTATTTT.

The chain joins TRBV7-8 to TRBJ2-3, with 7 bases lining up with TRBD1. V trimming: 4 bases; J trimming: 2 bases; junction bases outside the gene matches: 3. The CDR3 sequence is 14 residues long. Germline loops: CDR1 SGHVS, CDR2 FQNEAQ. The CDR3, as DNA: TGTGCCAGCAGCTACAGGGGAAACACAGATACGCAGTATTTT. This encodes CASSYRGNTDTQYF.

This clonotype occurred many times. V is TRBV12-3 or TRBV12-4 and J is TRBJ2-5; TRBD2 is a possible D gene (6 bases). This CDR3 is 14 amino acids long. V dropped 1 base and J dropped 5 bases, with 11 bases sitting between them. CDR3 loop: CASSLGWEAETQYF. CDR3 DNA sequence: TGTGCCAGCAGTTTAGGTTGGGAGGCGGAGACCCAGTACTTC.

The J gene is TRBJ2-5, the V gene TRBV20-1; 8 nucleotides line up with TRBD2. Trimming removed 8 bases from V and 5 bases from J; junction bases left unmatched: 4. The CDR3 sequence is 11 residues long. Germline CDR1 reads DFQATT; CDR2 reads SNEGSKA (reference sequence). This CDR3 is CSPRLAETQYF. The CDR3, as DNA: TGCAGTCCCCGACTAGCGGAGACCCAGTACTTC.

This clonotype was seen at least ten times. The chain combines TRBV11-2 with TRBJ2-3; possible D gene TRBD1, 6 bases. The CDR3 extends over 16 amino acids. Germline V gene data show CDR1 as SGHAT and CDR2 as FQNNGV. The ends were cut back, 5 bases at V and 2 bases at J, with 17 bases in the middle. CDR3 sequence (DNA): TGTGCCAGCAGCCCGACAGGAGTCACCTTCACAGATACGCAGTATTTT. This codes for CASSPTGVTFTDTQYF.

J is TRBJ2-7 and V is TRBV20-1; D uncertain. The germline CDR1 and CDR2 sequences are DFQATT and SNEGSKA (reference sequence). Between the trimmed V and J ends, which lost 3 bases and 7 bases, there was a span of 7 bases. The length of the CDR3 is 10 residues. For the CDR3, the DNA is TGCAGTGCTAGTCTTGGAGAGCAGTACTTC. Its protein is CSASLGEQYF.

The CDR3: CASSKQAFPSTDTQYF. For the CDR3, the DNA is TGTGCCAGCAGTAAACAGGCATTCCCTAGCACAGATACGCAGTATTTT. The rearrangement joins TRBV2 to TRBJ2-3; D possibly corresponds to TRBD1 (5 bases). The CDR3 length is 16 residues. Trimming removed 5 bases at V and 0 bases at J, with 15 bases between. Germline V lookup: CDR1 SNHLY, CDR2 FYNNEI.

This chain joins TRBV6-2 or TRBV6-3 and TRBJ2-1, with 10 bases identical to TRBD2. Per germline, CDR1 MNHEY and CDR2 SVGEGT. There are 14 residues in the CDR3. J was trimmed by 8 bases and V by 4 bases; bases with no gene match: 5. The CDR3 region has the DNA TGTGCCAGCAGTTCCTTAGCGGGAGGTGATGAGCAGTTCTTC. This gives the protein CASSSLAGGDEQFF.

This clonotype was seen repeatedly, ten times or more. V is TRBV6-2 or TRBV6-3 and J is TRBJ2-5; 9 bases line up with TRBD1. The CDR3 contains 17 residues. Germline-derived CDR1 and CDR2 are MNHEY and SVGEGT. J was trimmed by 4 bases and V by 2 bases; bases with no gene match: 11. CDR3 in DNA: TGTGCCAGCAGTTACCCGTTGGGACAGGGAGAAGGAGAGACCCAGTACTTC. Its translation: CASSYPLGQGEGETQYF.

This clonotype was seen a handful of times. V and J are TRBV7-2 and TRBJ2-3, with 11 bases aligning to TRBD1. Germline assignment: CDR1 SGHTA and CDR2 FQGNSA. The CDR3 consists of 16 residues. V was pared by 5 bases and J by 4 bases, with 8 bases of the junction left unmatched. DNA of the CDR3: TGTGCCAGCAGCCTCCGGACAGGGGGCAGAGCAGATACGCAGTATTTT. Its protein is CASSLRTGGRADTQYF.

This clonotype occurred many times. This chain joins TRBV12-3 or TRBV12-4 and TRBJ2-3; TRBD2 aligns across 9 bases. V lost 2 bases and J lost 0; bases outside the gene matches: 3. This CDR3 is built from 16 residues. CDR3 loop: CASSLLAGTSTDTQYF. The CDR3 nucleotides are TGTGCCAGCAGTTTACTAGCGGGAACTAGCACAGATACGCAGTATTTT.